Shown below are 21 T cell receptor beta chains from a single sample sequenced in a study of T cell responses to AZD1222 COVID-19 vaccine. Clones were read by immunoSEQ multiplex PCR, and TCRdb kept only the in-frame ones, dropping some. The sample yields about 110,000 clones, around 83% seen once. The sequencing used peripheral blood, collected on day 0 of AZD1222 vaccination. All receptors come from an adult in good health.

This chain links TRBV5-8 with TRBJ2-1; 8 nucleotides align to TRBD2. V lost 4 bases to trimming and J lost 5 bases; unmatched junction nucleotides: 11. Germline V gives CDR1 SGHTS, CDR2 YDEGEE. The CDR3 extends over 16 amino acids. The CDR3 nucleotides are TGTGCCAGCAGCATCGGAAAGCGGGGGCCACACAATGAGCAGTTCTTC. Its protein product is CASSIGKRGPHNEQFF.

The CDR3 region is CASSLLGPGNTEAFF. The DNA of the CDR3 is TGTGCCAGCAGTTTATTGGGGCCAGGTAACACTGAAGCTTTCTTT. The chain employs TRBV28 and TRBJ1-1, with a weak D call TRBD1 (5 bases). Trimming took off 1 base at V and 2 bases at J, with 11 bases between the two ends. This CDR3 is built from 15 residues. Germline CDR1 and CDR2: MDHEN and SYDVKM.

This chain connects TRBV7-8 to TRBJ1-5, with 7 nucleotides matching TRBD1. Per the germline V gene, CDR1 is SGHVS and CDR2 is FQNEAQ. The CDR3 loop spans 18 amino acids. The V and J ends lost 2 bases and 1 base, in that order; junction bases with no gene match: 11. The CDR3 region is CASSLSGRGLRSNQPQHF. The CDR3 nucleotides are TGTGCCAGCAGCTTAAGTGGCAGGGGGTTAAGGAGCAATCAGCCCCAGCATTTT.

This chain connects TRBV27 to TRBJ2-5; D not resolved. Between the trimmed V and J ends, which lost 5 bases and 1 base, there was a span of 17 bases. The CDR3 is 16 residues long. Germline CDR1 reads MNHEY; CDR2 reads SMNVEV (reference sequence). CDR3 in DNA: TGTGCCAGCAGTCCGACCTTCGGACGGCTCCAAGAGACCCAGTACTTC. This sequence encodes CASSPTFGRLQETQYF.

The gene calls are TRBV6-2 or TRBV6-3 and TRBJ2-3; D is perhaps TRBD1 (6 bases). Germline V gene lookup returns CDR1 MNHEY and CDR2 SVGEGT. The CDR3 covers 13 residues. Trimming cost V 5 bases and J 6 bases, with 12 bases left between them. The CDR3 reads CASSKTGYDTQYF. CDR3 DNA sequence: TGTGCCAGCAGTAAAACAGGGTACGATACGCAGTATTTT.

This chain joins TRBV7-7 and TRBJ2-1; 8 bases match TRBD1. Looked up from germline, CDR1 is SSHAT and CDR2 is FNYEAQ (reference sequence). The CDR3 spans 16 residues. J lost 3 bases, V lost 4 bases, and 8 bases had no gene match. For the CDR3, the DNA is TGTGCCAGCAGCTCGACAGGGGTGGTCGGCTACAATGAGCAGTTCTTC. This sequence encodes CASSSTGVVGYNEQFF. The full variable domain, completed using reference TRBV7-7 and TRBJ2-1, is GAGVSQSPRYKVTKRGQDVTLRCDPISSHATLYWYQQALGQGPEFLTYFNYEAQPDKSGLPSDRFSAERPEGSISTLTIQRTEQRDSAMYRCASSSTGVVGYNEQFFGPGTRLTVL.

The chain uses TRBV28 and TRBJ1-1; 8 bases match TRBD1. V lost 4 bases, J lost 7 bases, and 8 bases stayed unmatched. The germline V gene encodes CDR1 MDHEN and CDR2 SYDVKM. This CDR3 region has 14 residues. The CDR3: CASSSPRGRDEAFF. The CDR3 DNA is TGTGCCAGCAGTTCCCCCAGGGGGCGCGATGAAGCTTTCTTT.

This clone was detected once. This sequence joins TRBV5-4 and TRBJ1-1; D perhaps matches TRBD1 (5 bases). Trimming pared 0 bases from V and 1 base from J, leaving 7 bases between. CDR3 length: 14 residues. The germline gives CDR1 SGHNT, CDR2 YYREEE (reference sequence). The CDR3 nucleotides read TGTGCCAGCAGCTTGGTGGGGGGGAACACTGAAGCTTTCTTT. This gives the protein CASSLVGGNTEAFF.

This chain joins TRBV3-1 (or the pseudogene TRBV3-2) and TRBJ1-2; D perhaps matches TRBD1 (5 bases). Deletions cut 3 bases from V and 0 bases from J, with 11 bases between. The CDR3 sequence is 15 residues long. CDR1 LGHDT and CDR2 YNNKEL come from the germline V gene (reference sequence). CDR3 in DNA: TGTGCCAGCAGCCAGGCGACAGCAGCTAACTATGGCTACACCTTC. Translated: CASSQATAANYGYTF.

The genes are TRBV5-4 and TRBJ1-3; a possible D gene is TRBD1 (6 bases). Germline V CDR1 and CDR2: SGHNT, YYREEE (reference sequence). Trimming took off 0 bases at V and 4 bases at J, with 11 bases between the two ends. The CDR3 covers 15 residues. In nucleotides, the CDR3 is TGTGCCAGCAGCTTGGTGTCGACAGGAGGAAACACCATATATTTT. The encoded protein is CASSLVSTGGNTIYF.

The genes are TRBV6-5 and TRBJ1-1; 8 bases agree with TRBD1. The CDR3 is 14 amino acids. Per the germline V gene, CDR1 is MNHEY and CDR2 is SVGAGI. Germline trimming cut 8 bases from V and 3 bases from J; bases unmatched to any gene: 8. The CDR3, as DNA: TGTGCCAGCGCCCAGACAGGGGCGGACACTGAAGCTTTCTTT. This translates into CASAQTGADTEAFF.

The chain uses TRBV9 and TRBJ2-1; D is possibly TRBD1 or TRBD2 (7 bases each). The ends were cut back, 1 base at V and 10 bases at J, with 18 bases in the middle. Germline CDR1 is SGDLS and CDR2 is YYNGEE. This CDR3 is built from 15 residues. The CDR3 coding sequence is TGTGCCAGCAGCGTACCTGGGAGGGGGCTGGGAGAGCAGTTCTTC. Protein sequence: CASSVPGRGLGEQFF.

The rearrangement joins TRBV2 to TRBJ1-2; 9 nucleotides line up with TRBD1. V shed 2 bases, J shed 4 bases, and the junction held 2 bases outside the gene matches. The germline gives CDR1 SNHLY, CDR2 FYNNEI. CDR3 length: 14 amino acids. In DNA, the CDR3 is TGTGCCAGCAGTGAATGGACAGGGGTCTATGGCTACACCTTC. This codes for CASSEWTGVYGYTF. The full variable domain, with the rest looked up from reference TRBV2 and TRBJ1-2, is EPEVTQTPSHQVTQMGQEVILRCVPISNHLYFYWYRQILGQKVEFLVSFYNNEISEKSEIFDDQFSVERPDGSNFTLKIRSTKLEDSAMYFCASSEWTGVYGYTFGSGTRLTVV.

V is TRBV27 and J is TRBJ1-1, with a tentative D call TRBD1 (5 bases). Trimming left V 10 bases short and J 0 bases short, with 12 bases between. CDR1 is MNHEY and CDR2 is SMNVEV in the germline V gene (reference sequence). The CDR3 is 13 amino acids. The CDR3 sequence is CAISRTMNTEAFF. In nucleotides, the CDR3 is TGTGCCATCTCACGGACAATGAACACTGAAGCTTTCTTT.

The V call is TRBV5-1, the J call TRBJ1-1; perhaps TRBD1 as D (5 bases). The CDR3 covers 15 residues. V lost 3 bases and J 1 base, leaving 13 bases between the germline ends. The germline V gene encodes CDR1 SGHRS and CDR2 YFSETQ. CDR3 residues: CASSYENQGNTEAFF. The CDR3 nucleotides read TGCGCCAGCAGCTACGAAAATCAGGGGAACACTGAAGCTTTCTTT.

This sequence joins TRBV28 and TRBJ2-3; 8 bases map to TRBD2. The CDR3 extends over 15 amino acids. CDR1 MDHEN and CDR2 SYDVKM come from the germline V gene. V lost 6 bases to trimming and J lost 0 bases; unmatched junction nucleotides: 5. This chain's CDR3 is CASSSTSASTDTQYF. As DNA, the CDR3 is TGTGCCAGCAGCTCGACTAGCGCTAGCACAGATACGCAGTATTTT.

As to this clone: At one of its ends the junction is not consistent with the germline gene, which may arise from a read error. This chain links TRBV12-3 or TRBV12-4 with TRBJ2-7, with 11 nucleotides matching TRBD2. The CDR3 runs to 13 residues. The CDR3 nucleotides are TGTGCCAGCAGTCTAGCGGGAGGCTACGAGCAGTACTTC. It specifies CASSLAGGYEQYF.

This rearrangement joins TRBV5-1 to TRBJ2-3; the D gene is possibly TRBD2 (6 bases). The CDR3 is 15 amino acids. Trimming removed 4 bases from V and 3 bases from J, with 15 bases in between. The germline V gene encodes CDR1 SGHRS and CDR2 YFSETQ. The CDR3 reads CASSPGGVYTDTQYF. The CDR3 DNA follows: TGCGCCAGCAGCCCCGGCGGGGTCTATACAGATACGCAGTATTTT.

The chain employs TRBV27 and TRBJ2-3, with 10 bases identical to TRBD1. This CDR3 is built from 15 residues. The J segment lost 6 bases and the V segment lost 3 bases, leaving 6 bases of the junction unmatched. The V gene's germline CDR1 is MNHEY and CDR2 SMNVEV (reference sequence). This CDR3 reads CASSFDRGPGDTQYF. CDR3 nucleotides: TGTGCCAGCAGTTTTGACAGGGGGCCGGGGGATACGCAGTATTTT.

The chain combines TRBV12-3 or TRBV12-4 with TRBJ2-7, with D tentatively TRBD1 (6 bases). CDR3 length equals 12 residues. The V and J ends lost 6 bases and 5 bases respectively, with 11 bases between them. In DNA, the CDR3 is TGTGCCAGCAGGCGTCGACAGGACGAGCAGTACTTC. The encoded protein is CASRRRQDEQYF.

J is TRBJ2-5 and V is TRBV5-1; no firm D call. The V end lost 4 bases, the J end lost 7 bases, and 11 bases lay between the germline ends. This CDR3 is 12 amino acids long. Per germline, CDR1 SGHRS and CDR2 YFSETQ. Here the CDR3 reads CASSPGAPTQYF. In DNA form, the CDR3 reads TGCGCCAGCAGCCCCGGCGCCCCGACCCAGTACTTC.